The subject of this entry is one TCR beta chain. V was pared by 3 bases and J by 5 bases, with 16 bases between. This CDR3 spans 15 amino acids. The germline V gene encodes CDR1 SGHVS and CDR2 FQNEAQ. The protocol was immunoSEQ multiplex PCR, while the TCRdb copy is restricted to in-frame clones and leaves out a portion. This sample has about 350,000 clones, with roughly 90% found just once. This specimen belongs to a study of blood T cell repertoires in COVID-19. The receptor was isolated from a young woman who had been exposed to COVID-19. The specimen sequenced was PBMCs or T cells enriched from blood (not recorded which). The J gene is TRBJ2-5, the V gene TRBV7-8, with D tentatively TRBD2 (5 bases). The CDR3 protein is CASSFVPGSVETQYF. The CDR3 region has the DNA TGTGCCAGCAGCTTTGTACCGGGGAGTGTCGAGACCCAGTACTTC.